Below are 17 T cell receptor beta chains sequenced from a single sample in a study of T cells in women clearing cervical HPV infection (dated by TCRdb to the late 2010s). Library prep was done by the immunoSEQ multiplex PCR assay. TCRdb took over this immuneACCESS table, retaining in-frame rearrangements with V and J assigned. Such tables are incomplete; in checked studies, under half of the missing clones stem from an unresolved V gene, and the remainder is unexplained. The sample's clone listing holds about 33,000 clones. The ten most abundant clones make up roughly 3.7% of the sample. The material sequenced was blood buffy coat. The receptors derive from a woman between 18 and 70 years old with a cervical HPV16 infection that either progressed to CIN3+ or cleared (not recorded which).

About this clone itself: The CDR3 goes on 3 residues after the read ends, and that part is filled in from the germline J gene. V is TRBV5-1 and J is TRBJ1-2; TRBD1 aligns across 8 bases. The junction had 3 bases not matched to a gene; V was cut back by 4 bases and J by 4 bases. The CDR3 has 13 residues. The germline V gene encodes CDR1 SGHRS and CDR2 YFSETQ. The sequenced CDR3 bases are TGCGCCAGCAGCCAAGGACAGGGCTATGGC. This codes for CASSQGQGYG. The entire CDR3 protein reads CASSQGQGYGYTF.

About this clone: The read ends 3 residues early relative to the CDR3; the germline J gene fills the gap. The rearrangement links TRBV7-9 to TRBJ2-3, with D tentatively TRBD2 (5 bases). V was trimmed by 3 bases and J by 4 bases, leaving 14 bases between them. The CDR3 sequence is 15 residues long. Germline V gene data show CDR1 as SEHNR and CDR2 as FQNEAQ (reference sequence). CDR3 bases read: TGTGCCAGCAGCTTTGCTCGGGGAAGCGCAGATACG. Translation gives CASSFARGSADT. The complete CDR3 reads CASSFARGSADTQYF.

Concerning this clone itself: The read halts 3 residues ahead of the CDR3 end, with the missing end drawn from the germline J gene. The chain carries TRBV24-1 and TRBJ2-7; the match to TRBD1 covers 7 bases. The germline V gene encodes CDR1 KGHDR and CDR2 SFDVKD. The CDR3 consists of 15 residues. V lost 5 bases to trimming and J lost 3 bases; unmatched junction nucleotides: 9. The CDR3 bases that were read are TGTGCCACCAGTGGACAGGGCAGTTCAGACTACGAG. It translates to CATSGQGSSDYE. The entire CDR3 protein reads CATSGQGSSDYEQYF.

In the case of this clone: Read coverage stops 3 residues before the CDR3 terminus; the germline J gene supplies the remainder. The chain carries TRBV2 and TRBJ2-2; 7 nucleotides agree with TRBD1. Germline V gene sequence: CDR1 SNHLY, CDR2 FYNNEI. Germline trimming cut 10 bases from V and 5 bases from J; bases unmatched to any gene: 7. The length of the CDR3 is 13 residues. CDR3 DNA, as far as it was read: TGTGCCATCCAGACAGGGATTACCGGGGAG. This translates into CAIQTGITGE. The whole CDR3 sequence reads CAIQTGITGELFF.

For this clone: From the germline J gene comes the end of the CDR3, since the read stops 3 residues before it. The chain joins TRBV7-3 to TRBJ1-1, with TRBD1 matching 7 bases. The CDR3 length is 14 residues. Trimming removed 5 bases from V and 6 bases from J; junction bases left unmatched: 9. From germline, CDR1 is SGHTA and CDR2 FQGTGA. The CDR3 region is CASSQIQGGPEAFF. The part of the CDR3 DNA that was read is TGTGCCAGCAGCCAAATTCAGGGGGGTCCTGAA.

To note about this clone: The CDR3 end falls 3 residues outside the read, so it is completed with the germline J gene. This rearrangement joins TRBV5-1 to TRBJ2-2; 9 bases align to TRBD2. The CDR3 loop spans 14 amino acids. The V gene end was trimmed by 4 bases and the J gene end by 6 bases; junction bases not matched to a gene: 4. CDR1 is SGHRS, CDR2 YFSETQ, per germline. The CDR3 loop reads CASSEGLAAGELFF. The part of the CDR3 DNA that was read is TGCGCCAGCAGCGAGGGACTAGCTGCCGGGGAG.

About this clone itself: From the germline J gene comes the end of the CDR3, since the read stops 3 residues before it. This sequence joins TRBV19 and TRBJ1-5, with a weak D call TRBD1 (5 bases). Germline V CDR1 and CDR2: LNHDA, SQIVND (reference sequence). The CDR3 is 14 residues long. Between the trimmed V and J ends, which lost 6 bases and 2 bases, there was a span of 11 bases. The CDR3 here is CASSWGGGNQPQHF. The DNA read from the CDR3 is TGTGCCAGTAGCTGGGGGGGAGGCAATCAGCCC.

Of note for this clone: A junction end diverges from the germline sequence, so it may reflect a read error. Read coverage stops 3 residues before the CDR3 terminus; the germline J gene supplies the remainder. This sequence joins TRBV4-2 and TRBJ2-2, with a weak D call TRBD2 (6 bases). The CDR3 spans 14 residues. CDR1 LGHNA and CDR2 YNFKEQ come from the germline V gene. CDR3 loop: CASSLWGDTGELFF. The part of the CDR3 DNA that was read is TGCGCCAGCAGCCTTTGGGGGGACACCGGGGAG.

For this clone: Read data end 3 residues before the CDR3 end; the end is taken from the germline J gene. The V and J genes are TRBV7-4 and TRBJ2-2, with 7 bases lining up with TRBD1. J lost 2 bases, V lost 1 base, and 10 bases had no gene match. The CDR3 has 18 amino acids. The germline V gene has CDR1 SGHVT and CDR2 SQSDAQ. The part of the CDR3 DNA that was read is TGTGCCAGCAGCTTAGAGGTTGGACAGGACCTCAACACCGGGGAG. It specifies CASSLEVGQDLNTGE. The complete CDR3 reads CASSLEVGQDLNTGELFF.

With regard to this clone: The read ends 3 residues shy of where the CDR3 ends; the end is completed using the germline J gene. The chain combines TRBV6-4 with TRBJ1-1; no firm D call. Trimming cost V 0 bases and J 2 bases, with 4 bases left between them. The CDR3 runs to 13 residues. CDR1 is MRHNA and CDR2 is SNTAGT in the germline V gene. The sequenced part of the CDR3 DNA is TGTGCCAGCAGTGACTCCTCCAACACTGAA. This translates into CASSDSSNTE. The whole CDR3 protein reads CASSDSSNTEAFF.

A word on this clone: The missing CDR3 end, 3 residues past where the read stops, is filled in from the germline J gene. The rearrangement joins TRBV2 to TRBJ2-5; no clear D gene. The CDR3 is 12 residues long. CDR1 and CDR2 (germline): SNHLY, FYNNEI. V was cut by 6 bases and J by 0 bases, with 5 bases left in between. The sequenced part of the CDR3 DNA is TGTGCCAGCAGCCGGGACCAAGAGACC. Translation: CASSRDQET. The entire CDR3 is CASSRDQETQYF.

Comment on this clone: With the read ending 3 residues before the CDR3 end, the germline J gene is used to fill in that end. V is TRBV7-9 and J is TRBJ1-4; a possible D gene is TRBD1 (5 bases). The CDR3 totals 14 residues. V was clipped by 7 bases and J by 8 bases, with 17 bases between them. Looked up from germline, CDR1 is SEHNR and CDR2 is FQNEAQ (reference sequence). The CDR3 spells CASTLGQGGEKLFF. The CDR3 bases that were read are TGTGCCAGCACCCTAGGGCAGGGTGGAGAAAAA.

The covered CDR3 bases are TGTGCCTGCTTGGGCCGGGGGGTCACCGGGGAG. It encodes CACLGRGVTGE. The complete CDR3 protein is CACLGRGVTGELFF. The chain carries TRBV30 and TRBJ2-2, with TRBD2 matching over 7 bases. The DNA ends 3 residues before the CDR3 does, and the rest of the CDR3 is filled in from the germline J gene. Trimming cost V 6 bases and J 4 bases; bases outside gene matches: 8. CDR3 length: 14 amino acids. CDR1 and CDR2 from the germline V gene are GTSNPN and SVGIG (reference sequence).

Concerning this clone: The read ends 3 residues before the CDR3 terminus; that terminus is restored from the germline J gene. J is TRBJ2-2 and V is TRBV4-1; 7 bases align to TRBD2. The germline CDR1 and CDR2 sequences are MGHRA and YSYEKL. With 4 bases clipped from V and 4 bases from J, the junction kept 6 bases outside the gene matches. The CDR3 sequence is 15 residues long. The CDR3 DNA, read in part, is TGCGCCAGCAGCCCCGGGGGGTTCGGCACCGGGGAG. It codes for CASSPGGFGTGE. The full CDR3 protein is CASSPGGFGTGELFF.

As for this clone: The CDR3 extends 3 residues past the end of the read, so its final part is completed from the germline J gene. The chain uses TRBV23-1 and TRBJ2-1, with D possibly TRBD2 on 6 matching bases. TRBV23-1 is recorded as an ORF, its role being uncertain. The CDR3 length is 15 residues. V shed 5 bases and J shed 1 base, with 12 bases lying between them. Partial CDR3 DNA: TGCGCCAGCAGTGGGGGGTCCACTTCCTACAATGAG. Encoded protein: CASSGGSTSYNE. The full CDR3 protein reads CASSGGSTSYNEQFF.

Concerning this clone itself: Read sequence stops 3 residues before the CDR3 end, and the germline J gene provides the missing end. The chain joins TRBV20-1 to TRBJ2-3; no definite D call. The length of the CDR3 is 14 residues. Germline CDR1 is DFQATT and CDR2 is SNEGSKA (reference sequence). V lost 1 base and J lost 0, with 8 bases in between. The CDR3 loop is CSARGSTSTDTQYF. Partial CDR3 DNA: TGCAGTGCTAGAGGTTCTACTAGCACAGATACG.

On this clone: The read halts 3 residues ahead of the CDR3 end, with the missing end drawn from the germline J gene. The rearrangement uses TRBV7-9 and TRBJ1-2, with 9 bases aligning to TRBD1. CDR1 SEHNR and CDR2 FQNEAQ come from the germline V gene (reference sequence). Trimming cost V 3 bases and J 0 bases; bases outside gene matches: 2. This CDR3 contains 15 residues. The DNA read from the CDR3 is TGTGCCAGCAGCTTCCGACAGGGGGCTAACTATGGC. The encoded protein is CASSFRQGANYG. The entire CDR3 is CASSFRQGANYGYTF.